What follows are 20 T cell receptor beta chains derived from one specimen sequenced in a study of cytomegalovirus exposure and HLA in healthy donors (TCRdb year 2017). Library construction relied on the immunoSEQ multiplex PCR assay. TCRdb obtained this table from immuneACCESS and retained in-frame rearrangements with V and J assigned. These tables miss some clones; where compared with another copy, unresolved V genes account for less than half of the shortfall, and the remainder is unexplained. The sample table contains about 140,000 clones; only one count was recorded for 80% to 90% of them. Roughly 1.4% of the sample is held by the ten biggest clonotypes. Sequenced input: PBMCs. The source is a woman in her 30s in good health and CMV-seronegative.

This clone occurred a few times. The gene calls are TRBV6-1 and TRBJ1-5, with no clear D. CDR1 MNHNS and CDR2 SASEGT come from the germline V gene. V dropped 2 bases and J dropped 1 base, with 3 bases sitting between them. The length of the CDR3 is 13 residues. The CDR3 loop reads CASSEQSNQPQHF. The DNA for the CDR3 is TGTGCCAGCAGTGAACAGAGCAATCAGCCCCAGCATTTT.

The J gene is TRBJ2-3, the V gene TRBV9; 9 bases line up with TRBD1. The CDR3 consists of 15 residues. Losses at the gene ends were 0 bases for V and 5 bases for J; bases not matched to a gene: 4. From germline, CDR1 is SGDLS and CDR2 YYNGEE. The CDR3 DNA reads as TGTGCCAGCAGCGTAGGGACAGGGGATGTAGATACGCAGTATTTT. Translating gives CASSVGTGDVDTQYF.

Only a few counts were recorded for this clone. The CDR3: CASSPGGGGEQYF. CDR3 nucleotides: TGCGCCAGCAGCCCCGGGGGGGGTGGGGAGCAGTACTTC. The chain carries TRBV5-1 and TRBJ2-7; 8 nucleotides align to TRBD2. Germline V CDR1 and CDR2: SGHRS, YFSETQ. The junction had 7 bases not matched to a gene; V was cut back by 4 bases and J by 7 bases. This CDR3 has 13 residues.

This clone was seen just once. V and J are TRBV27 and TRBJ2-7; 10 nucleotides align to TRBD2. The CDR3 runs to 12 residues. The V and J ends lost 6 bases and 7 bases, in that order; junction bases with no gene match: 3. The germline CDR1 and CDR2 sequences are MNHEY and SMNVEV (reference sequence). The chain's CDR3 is CASRGLAYEQYF. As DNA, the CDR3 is TGTGCCAGCAGGGGACTAGCGTATGAGCAGTACTTC.

CDR3 bases: TGTGCCAGCAGCTTAGACGGGATCCGCACAGATACGCAGTATTTT. Amino acid sequence: CASSLDGIRTDTQYF. The rearrangement joins TRBV7-8 to TRBJ2-3, with D perhaps matching TRBD2 (5 bases). The V gene's germline CDR1 is SGHVS and CDR2 FQNEAQ. The germline V and J ends were trimmed by 1 base and 1 base, with 9 bases remaining between them. This CDR3 is 15 amino acids long. The full variable domain, in which reference TRBV7-8 and TRBJ2-3 provide the parts outside the CDR3, is GAGVSQSPRYKVAKRGQDVALRCDPISGHVSLFWYQQALGQGPEFLTYFQNEAQLDKSGLPSDRFFAERPEGSVSTLKIQRTQQEDSAVYLCASSLDGIRTDTQYFGPGTRLTVL.

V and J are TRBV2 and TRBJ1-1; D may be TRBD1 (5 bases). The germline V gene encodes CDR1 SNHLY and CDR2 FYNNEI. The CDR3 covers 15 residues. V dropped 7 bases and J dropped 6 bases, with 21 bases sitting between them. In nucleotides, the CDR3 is TGTGCCAGCAATCTCGATACAGCGGGGCATGCTGAAGCTTTCTTT. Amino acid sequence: CASNLDTAGHAEAFF.

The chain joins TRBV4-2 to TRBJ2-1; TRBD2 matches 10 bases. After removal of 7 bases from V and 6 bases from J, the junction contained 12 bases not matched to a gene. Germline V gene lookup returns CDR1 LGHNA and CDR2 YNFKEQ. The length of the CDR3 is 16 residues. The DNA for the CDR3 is TGTGCCAGCAAACCCCATAGCGGGGGGATAATCAATGAGCAGTTCTTC. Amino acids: CASKPHSGGIINEQFF.

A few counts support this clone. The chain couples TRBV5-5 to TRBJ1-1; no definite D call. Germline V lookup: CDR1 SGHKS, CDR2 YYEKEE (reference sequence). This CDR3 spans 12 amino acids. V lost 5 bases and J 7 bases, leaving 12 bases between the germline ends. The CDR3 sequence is CASSSHGGEAFF. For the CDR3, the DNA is TGTGCCAGCAGTTCTCATGGCGGTGAAGCTTTCTTT.

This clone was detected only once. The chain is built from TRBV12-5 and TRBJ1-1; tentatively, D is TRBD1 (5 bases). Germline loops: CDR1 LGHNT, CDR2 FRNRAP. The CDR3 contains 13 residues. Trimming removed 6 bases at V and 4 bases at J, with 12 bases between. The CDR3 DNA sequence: TGTGCTAGTGGCTTTCAGGGAATCACTGAAGCTTTCTTT. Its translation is CASGFQGITEAFF.

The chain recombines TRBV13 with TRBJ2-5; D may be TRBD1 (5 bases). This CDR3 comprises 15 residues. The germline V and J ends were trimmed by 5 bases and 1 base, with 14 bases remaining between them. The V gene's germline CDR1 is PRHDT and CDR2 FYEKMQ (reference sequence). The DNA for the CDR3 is TGTGCCAGCAGCAACAGATCCCAGGGCCAAGAGACCCAGTACTTC. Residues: CASSNRSQGQETQYF. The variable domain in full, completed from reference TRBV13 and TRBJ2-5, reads AAGVIQSPRHLIKEKRETATLKCYPIPRHDTVYWYQQGPGQDPQFLISFYEKMQSDKGSIPDRFSAQQFSDYHSELNMSSLELGDSALYFCASSNRSQGQETQYFGPGTRLLVL.

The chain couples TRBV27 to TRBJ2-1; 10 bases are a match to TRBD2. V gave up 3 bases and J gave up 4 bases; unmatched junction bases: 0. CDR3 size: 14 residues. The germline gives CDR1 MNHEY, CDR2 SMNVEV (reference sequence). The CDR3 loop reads CASSLGLAYNEQFF. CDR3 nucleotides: TGTGCCAGCAGTTTGGGACTAGCGTACAATGAGCAGTTCTTC.

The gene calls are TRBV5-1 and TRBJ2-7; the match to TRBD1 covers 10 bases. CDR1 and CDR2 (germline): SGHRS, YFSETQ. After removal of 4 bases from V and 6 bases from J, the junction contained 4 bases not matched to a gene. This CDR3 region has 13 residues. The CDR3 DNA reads TGCGCCAGCAGCCTTTGGACAGGGGGCGAGCAGTACTTC. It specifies CASSLWTGGEQYF.

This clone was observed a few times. The CDR3 nucleotides read TGTGCCAGCAGGCAGAATAATTCACCCCTCCACTTT. Its translation is CASRQNNSPLHF. The chain employs TRBV6-5 and TRBJ1-6; no clear D. The CDR3 length is 12 residues. Germline V gene data show CDR1 as MNHEY and CDR2 as SVGAGI. Trimming took off 6 bases at V and 5 bases at J, with 5 bases between the two ends.

In DNA, the CDR3 is TGTGCCAGTAGTATAACCGGGGGAGAACCTTACGAGCAGTACTTC. Translated: CASSITGGEPYEQYF. The chain joins TRBV19 to TRBJ2-7; D perhaps matches TRBD2 (6 bases). Trimming cost V 2 bases and J 4 bases, with 15 bases left between them. The CDR3 runs 15 residues. Germline values: CDR1 LNHDA, CDR2 SQIVND (reference sequence).

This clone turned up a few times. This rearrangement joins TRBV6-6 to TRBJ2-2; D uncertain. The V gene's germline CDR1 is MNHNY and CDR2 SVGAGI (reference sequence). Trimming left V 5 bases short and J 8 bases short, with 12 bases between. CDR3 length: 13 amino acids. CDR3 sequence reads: CASSHRQEGELFF. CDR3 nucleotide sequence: TGTGCCAGCAGTCACCGGCAGGAAGGGGAGCTGTTTTTT.

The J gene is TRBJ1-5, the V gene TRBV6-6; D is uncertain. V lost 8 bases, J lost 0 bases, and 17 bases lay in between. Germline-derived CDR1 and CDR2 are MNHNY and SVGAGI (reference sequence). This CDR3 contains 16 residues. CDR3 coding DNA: TGTGCCAGCTCCCCCTTGGCAGTTTATAGCAATCAGCCCCAGCATTTT. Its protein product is CASSPLAVYSNQPQHF.

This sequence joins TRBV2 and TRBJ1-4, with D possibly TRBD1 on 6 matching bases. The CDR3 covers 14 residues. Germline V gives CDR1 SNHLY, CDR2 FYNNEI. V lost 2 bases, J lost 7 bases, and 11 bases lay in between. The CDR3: CASSELTDSEKLFF. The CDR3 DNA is TGTGCCAGCAGTGAACTCACGGACAGTGAAAAACTGTTTTTT.

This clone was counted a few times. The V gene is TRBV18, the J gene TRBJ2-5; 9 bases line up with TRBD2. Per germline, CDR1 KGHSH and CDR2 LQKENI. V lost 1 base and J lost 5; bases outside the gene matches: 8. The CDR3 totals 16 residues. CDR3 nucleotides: TGTGCCAGCTCACCACGGGAAGCGGGGGGCCTGGAGACCCAGTACTTC. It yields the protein CASSPREAGGLETQYF.

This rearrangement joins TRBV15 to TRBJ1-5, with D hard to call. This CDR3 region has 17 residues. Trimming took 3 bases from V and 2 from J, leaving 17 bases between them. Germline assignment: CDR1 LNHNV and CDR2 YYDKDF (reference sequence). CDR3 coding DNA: TGTGCCACCAGCAGGAGTCCGACTCAGTGGGGCAATCAGCCCCAGCATTTT. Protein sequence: CATSRSPTQWGNQPQHF. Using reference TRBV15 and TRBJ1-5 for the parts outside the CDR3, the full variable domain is DAMVIQNPRYQVTQFGKPVTLSCSQTLNHNVMYWYQQKSSQAPKLLFHYYDKDFNNEADTPDNFQSRRPNTSFCFLDIRSPGLGDTAMYLCATSRSPTQWGNQPQHFGDGTRLSIL.

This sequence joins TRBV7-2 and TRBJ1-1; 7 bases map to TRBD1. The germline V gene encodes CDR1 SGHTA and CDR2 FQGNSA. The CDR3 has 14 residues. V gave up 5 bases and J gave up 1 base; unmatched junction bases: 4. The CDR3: CASSPRDRNTEAFF. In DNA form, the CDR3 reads TGTGCCAGCAGCCCCCGGGACAGGAACACTGAAGCTTTCTTT.